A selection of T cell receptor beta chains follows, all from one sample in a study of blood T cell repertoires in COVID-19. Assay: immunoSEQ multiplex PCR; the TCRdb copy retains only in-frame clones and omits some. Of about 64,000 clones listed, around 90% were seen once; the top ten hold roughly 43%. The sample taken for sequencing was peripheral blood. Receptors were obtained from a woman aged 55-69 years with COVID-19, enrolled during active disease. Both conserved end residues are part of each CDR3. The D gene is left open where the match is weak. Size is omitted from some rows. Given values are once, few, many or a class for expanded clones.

CASSDKRLNYGYTF | TGTGCCAGCAGCGACAAACGGCTCAACTATGGCTACACCTTC | TRBJ1-2 | TRBV7-9 | NA | 14 | NA
CASGANSYNEQFF | TGTGCCAGCGGGGCAAACTCCTACAATGAGCAGTTCTTC | TRBJ2-1 | TRBV7-9 | NA | 13 | few
CASSPRGQPFYGYTF | TGTGCCAGCAGCCCCCGGGGACAGCCATTCTATGGCTACACCTTC | TRBJ1-2 | TRBV3-1/TRBV3-2 | TRBD1 | 15 | NA
CASSFSSGYTF | TGTGCCAGCAGTTTTTCAAGCGGCTACACCTTC | TRBJ1-2 | TRBV12-3/TRBV12-4 | NA | 11 | NA
CASSFGSLSWASDGYTF | TGCGCCAGCAGCTTCGGCAGTCTATCTTGGGCTTCCGATGGCTACACCTTC | TRBJ1-2 | TRBV5-1 | NA | 17 | NA
CASSTTDRENSPLHF | TGTGCCAGCAGCACCACGGACAGGGAAAATTCACCCCTCCACTTT | TRBJ1-6 | TRBV6-5 | TRBD1 | 15 | NA
CASSQDLGRLAGGPLDEQYF | TGTGCCAGCAGCCAAGATTTGGGGAGACTAGCGGGGGGTCCTTTGGACGAGCAGTACTTC | TRBJ2-7 | TRBV3-1/TRBV3-2 | TRBD2 | 20 | few
CASRITIAGNEQFF | TGTGCCAGCAGAATAACCATCGCGGGCAATGAGCAGTTCTTC | TRBJ2-1 | TRBV27 | NA | 14 | NA
CASSLGGTNYGYTF | TGTGCCAGCAGTTTGGGGGGAACTAACTATGGCTACACCTTC | TRBJ1-2 | TRBV27 | NA | 14 | NA
CASSSRDSNQPQHF | TGTGCCAGCAGCTCCAGGGATAGCAATCAGCCCCAGCATTTT | TRBJ1-5 | TRBV7-2 | NA | 14 | NA
CASSWRGTLDTGELFF | TGCGCCAGCAGCTGGCGTGGGACATTGGACACCGGGGAGCTGTTTTTT | TRBJ2-2 | TRBV4-1 | NA | 16 | NA
CATGQGGDTQYF | TGTGCCACCGGACAGGGAGGGGATACGCAGTATTTT | TRBJ2-3 | TRBV6-4 | NA | 12 | NA
CAWSGTSGGAPYEQYF | TGTGCCTGGAGTGGGACTAGCGGGGGGGCCCCCTACGAGCAGTACTTC | TRBJ2-7 | TRBV30 | TRBD2 | 16 | NA
CASTPTGTSEEYEQYF | TGTGCCAGCACCCCTACCGGGACTAGCGAGGAGTACGAGCAGTACTTC | TRBJ2-7 | TRBV9 | TRBD2 | 16 | NA
CASSRVRTYNEQFF | TGTGCCAGCAGCCGGGTGAGGACCTACAATGAGCAGTTCTTC | TRBJ2-1 | TRBV27 | NA | 14 | few
CATLGWGRSTEAFF | TGTGCCACCTTAGGATGGGGCAGGAGCACTGAAGCTTTCTTT | TRBJ1-1 | TRBV5-4 | NA | 14 | once